Listed here are 8 T cell receptor beta chains from one sample, sequenced in a study of blood T cell repertoires in COVID-19. TCRdb keeps only in-frame clones here, not all; method: immunoSEQ multiplex PCR. The sample consists of about 320,000 clones, roughly nine tenths of them appearing once. Sequenced input: peripheral blood. The receptors here all came from a man younger than 35 who had recovered from COVID-19.

This chain connects TRBV11-2 to TRBJ2-3, with TRBD1 matching 7 bases. Unmatched junction bases numbered 13, after V lost 4 bases and J lost 0 bases. The CDR3 totals 18 residues. Germline V gene sequence: CDR1 SGHAT, CDR2 FQNNGV. CDR3 sequence: CASSSPPLDRTSTDTQYF. The CDR3 DNA reads as TGTGCCAGCAGCTCCCCCCCCTTGGACAGGACCAGCACAGATACGCAGTATTTT.

CDR3 coding DNA: TGTGCCAGCGGGGCGCTAGCGGGATTTCATACGCAGTATTTT. It codes for CASGALAGFHTQYF. The V and J genes are TRBV2 and TRBJ2-3; TRBD2 matches at 9 bases. V shed 8 bases and J 7 bases; nucleotides not matched to a gene: 10. CDR3 length: 14 residues. Per the germline V gene, CDR1 is SNHLY and CDR2 is FYNNEI.

This sequence joins TRBV10-3 and TRBJ2-7; 8 bases agree with TRBD1. CDR1 is ENHRY and CDR2 is SYGVKD in the germline V gene. V trimming: 6 bases; J trimming: 1 base; junction bases outside the gene matches: 8. This CDR3 has 15 amino acids. CDR3: CAISPGTGLSYEQYF. The CDR3 coding sequence is TGTGCCATCAGCCCCGGGACAGGTCTTTCCTACGAGCAGTACTTC.

The chain recombines TRBV7-2 with TRBJ1-1; the D gene is possibly TRBD1 (5 bases). V was trimmed by 3 bases and J by 3 bases, leaving 14 bases between them. The CDR3 loop spans 15 amino acids. CDR1 SGHTA and CDR2 FQGNSA come from the germline V gene. CDR3 in DNA: TGTGCCAGCAGCTTCTTAGGGGAAAAGGACACTGAAGCTTTCTTT. Its translation: CASSFLGEKDTEAFF.

This clone was seen just once. V is TRBV14 and J is TRBJ2-7; TRBD1 matches 8 bases. Germline V lookup: CDR1 SGHDN, CDR2 FVKESK. CDR3 length: 14 residues. V lost 2 bases and J lost 4; bases outside the gene matches: 4. The CDR3 loop reads CASSQFTGGYEQYF. The CDR3 coding sequence is TGTGCCAGCAGCCAATTTACAGGGGGATACGAGCAGTACTTC.

The V call is TRBV2, the J call TRBJ2-1; D ambiguous. The CDR3 covers 11 residues. Germline loops: CDR1 SNHLY, CDR2 FYNNEI. V was pared by 4 bases and J by 8 bases, with 6 bases between. In DNA form, the CDR3 reads TGTGCCAGCAGTGCCTGGCATGAGCAGTTCTTC. This encodes CASSAWHEQFF.

The chain uses TRBV27 and TRBJ1-4; 8 bases match TRBD1. V shed 4 bases and J 0 bases; nucleotides not matched to a gene: 1. Germline V gene lookup returns CDR1 MNHEY and CDR2 SMNVEV (reference sequence). The CDR3 has 15 amino acids. CDR3 bases: TGTGCCAGCAGTTCACAGGGGGCAACTAATGAAAAACTGTTTTTT. Protein product: CASSSQGATNEKLFF.

The chain carries TRBV6-5 and TRBJ1-1; D is perhaps TRBD1 (5 bases). CDR3 length equals 14 residues. Germline values: CDR1 MNHEY, CDR2 SVGAGI. The germline V and J ends were trimmed by 9 bases and 4 bases, with 18 bases remaining between them. The CDR3 DNA reads as TGTGCCAGTCGATTCCCCGGGGGGAGCACTGAAGCTTTCTTT. It specifies CASRFPGGSTEAFF.